The 28 T cell receptor beta chains in this list originate from one sample, sequenced in a study of cytomegalovirus exposure and HLA in healthy donors (dated by TCRdb to about 2017). Libraries were prepared through the immunoSEQ multiplex PCR assay. A mixture of 60 forward primers for TCR Vbeta segments and 13 reverse primers for TCR Jbeta segments was used in the multiplex PCR. TCRdb limited this immuneACCESS table to in-frame rearrangements with V and J called. A share of clones is missing; checked studies link under half to unresolved V genes, and the rest is unexplained. The sample includes 120,000 or so clones, with 65% to 80% observed a single time. 5.8% of the sample belongs to the ten largest clones. The source material was PBMCs. The receptors stem from a young man in good health and CMV-seropositive.

The chain is built from TRBV5-4 and TRBJ2-2; 8 bases match TRBD2. Germline CDR1 reads SGHNT; CDR2 reads YYREEE (reference sequence). V shed 0 bases and J 8 bases; nucleotides not matched to a gene: 3. The CDR3 covers 14 residues. The CDR3 reads CASSLVASGGELFF. CDR3 nucleotide sequence: TGTGCCAGCAGCTTGGTGGCTAGCGGGGGGGAGCTGTTTTTT. Complete variable domain (other parts from reference TRBV5-4 and TRBJ2-2): ETGVTQSPTHLIKTRGQQVTLRCSSQSGHNTVSWYQQALGQGPQFIFQYYREEENGRGNFPPRFSGLQFPNYSSELNVNALELDDSALYLCASSLVASGGELFFGEGSRLTVL.

The chain employs TRBV19 and TRBJ2-7; maybe TRBD1 (6 bases). Germline V gene data show CDR1 as LNHDA and CDR2 as SQIVND (reference sequence). The CDR3 is made up of 12 amino acids. The V gene lost 4 bases and the J gene lost 8 bases, with 12 bases spanning the gap. As DNA, the CDR3 is TGTGCCAGTAGTACCCGACAGGCCAAGCAGTACTTC. As protein: CASSTRQAKQYF. The complete variable domain, with remaining parts taken from reference TRBV19 and TRBJ2-7, reads DGGITQSPKYLFRKEGQNVTLSCEQNLNHDAMYWYRQDPGQGLRLIYYSQIVNDFQKGDIAEGYSVSREKKESFPLTVTSAQKNPTAFYLCASSTRQAKQYFGPGTRLTVT.

The chain couples TRBV19 to TRBJ1-1, with TRBD1 identical over 7 bases. The V gene end was trimmed by 7 bases and the J gene end by 4 bases; junction bases not matched to a gene: 6. There are 13 residues in the CDR3. Per the germline V gene, CDR1 is LNHDA and CDR2 is SQIVND (reference sequence). The CDR3 reads CASIRQGSTEAFF. The DNA of the CDR3 is TGTGCCAGTATAAGACAGGGCTCCACTGAAGCTTTCTTT.

The chain couples TRBV5-6 to TRBJ2-5; D is possibly TRBD1 (5 bases). The CDR3 is 16 residues long. The V gene lost 1 base and the J gene lost 0 bases, with 13 bases spanning the gap. The V gene's germline CDR1 is SGHDT and CDR2 YYEEEE. The CDR3 coding sequence is TGTGCCAGCAGCTTGCCAGGTGGGGCCCACCAAGAGACCCAGTACTTC. Its translation: CASSLPGGAHQETQYF. Full variable domain (remainder filled in from reference TRBV5-6 and TRBJ2-5): DAGVTQSPTHLIKTRGQQVTLRCSPKSGHDTVSWYQQALGQGPQFIFQYYEEEERQRGNFPDRFSGHQFPNYSSELNVNALLLGDSALYLCASSLPGGAHQETQYFGPGTRLLVL.

V and J are TRBV25-1 and TRBJ1-2; 7 nucleotides align to TRBD1. The CDR3 extends over 13 amino acids. Germline CDR1 reads MGHDK; CDR2 reads SYGVNS. J gave up 8 bases and V 6 bases, and 9 bases lay outside the gene matches. CDR3 sequence reads: CASRDKQGSGYTF. The DNA for the CDR3 is TGTGCCAGCAGAGATAAACAGGGGTCAGGCTACACCTTC.

V usage is TRBV28 and J usage is TRBJ2-5, with 8 bases matching TRBD2. V trimming: 5 bases; J trimming: 4 bases; junction bases outside the gene matches: 15. Germline V gene data show CDR1 as MDHEN and CDR2 as SYDVKM. This CDR3 region has 17 residues. The DNA for the CDR3 is TGTGCCAGCAGTCCCTCGGCGGGGGGCTTGGAGGGAGAGACCCAGTACTTC. Its translation is CASSPSAGGLEGETQYF.

The rearrangement joins TRBV28 to TRBJ2-5, with 8 nucleotides matching TRBD2. The CDR3 runs 14 residues. The trim removed 4 bases at V and 4 bases at J, leaving 5 bases unmatched. CDR1 is MDHEN and CDR2 is SYDVKM in the germline V gene. CDR3 coding DNA: TGTGCCAGCAGTTCCGCCCGGGGGGGAGAGACCCAGTACTTC. Protein sequence: CASSSARGGETQYF.

This chain joins TRBV14 and TRBJ2-1; 8 bases match TRBD2. This CDR3 has 17 amino acids. Looked up from germline, CDR1 is SGHDN and CDR2 is FVKESK. V lost 1 base to trimming and J lost 7 bases; unmatched junction nucleotides: 12. The DNA for the CDR3 is TGTGCCAGCAGCCAAGTACTAGCGGTGGCCCTGGGGAATGAGCAGTTCTTC. Translation gives CASSQVLAVALGNEQFF.

The V and J genes are TRBV9 and TRBJ1-1, with D uncertain. This CDR3 contains 15 residues. The germline gives CDR1 SGDLS, CDR2 YYNGEE. The V gene lost 4 bases and the J gene lost 0 bases, with 13 bases spanning the gap. CDR3 nucleotides: TGTGCCAGCAGCCCGGGGATAGCGCTGAACACTGAAGCTTTCTTT. Its protein product is CASSPGIALNTEAFF.

The table lists this clone with a few counts. This chain uses TRBV2 with TRBJ2-1; 14 nucleotides match TRBD2. V gave up 10 bases and J gave up 4 bases; unmatched junction bases: 12. This CDR3 comprises 17 residues. CDR1 and CDR2 (germline): SNHLY, FYNNEI. The CDR3 nucleotides are TGTGCCACCAGGACTAGCGGGAGGCACACCAATTACAATGAGCAGTTCTTC. Its protein product is CATRTSGRHTNYNEQFF.

The chain is built from TRBV6-5 and TRBJ1-1, with 7 bases that match TRBD1. Trimming removed 1 base from V and 4 bases from J; junction bases left unmatched: 9. The CDR3 runs to 16 residues. CDR1 MNHEY and CDR2 SVGAGI come from the germline V gene. CDR3 loop: CASSYYMTGKATEAFF. As DNA, the CDR3 is TGTGCCAGCAGTTACTACATGACAGGGAAGGCCACTGAAGCTTTCTTT.

For the CDR3, the DNA is TGTGCCAGTAGTAACCAGGGGGCATGGGATGAAAAACTGTTTTTT. Protein sequence: CASSNQGAWDEKLFF. The rearrangement links TRBV19 to TRBJ1-4; TRBD1 matches 8 bases. The CDR3 is 15 amino acids. V lost 4 bases and J lost 6; bases outside the gene matches: 7. Germline values: CDR1 LNHDA, CDR2 SQIVND (reference sequence).

Concerning this clone: The junction departs from the called germline gene at one end, perhaps through a read error. V usage is TRBV11-2 and J usage is TRBJ2-7; no clear D gene. Germline CDR1 is SGHAT and CDR2 is FQNNGV. The CDR3 runs to 15 residues. CDR3 amino acids: CASSLGGSSFYEQCF. In DNA form, the CDR3 reads TGTGCCAGCAGCTTAGGCGGATCCTCTTTTTACGAGCAGTGCTTC.

This chain links TRBV5-6 with TRBJ2-3; 10 bases line up with TRBD1. The CDR3 consists of 15 residues. Germline CDR1 and CDR2: SGHDT and YYEEEE. The ends lost 4 bases at V and 4 bases at J; junction bases unmatched: 6. The CDR3 loop is CASSLGTGDSDTQYF. The CDR3 nucleotides read TGTGCCAGCAGCCTAGGGACAGGGGACTCAGATACGCAGTATTTT.

Comment on this clone: A read error may produce the germline difference seen at one junction end. The rearrangement uses TRBV7-7 and TRBJ2-1; the match to TRBD1 covers 8 bases. Germline lookup yields CDR1 SSHAT and CDR2 FNYEAQ (reference sequence). This CDR3 region has 15 residues. This CDR3 reads CASSSTGVSYNEQFF. Here the CDR3 DNA reads TGTGCTAGCAGCTCGACAGGGGTATCCTACAATGAGCAGTTCTTC.

The chain combines TRBV7-8 with TRBJ2-5, with a possible D match to TRBD2 (7 bases). Germline V CDR1 and CDR2: SGHVS, FQNEAQ. V lost 8 bases and J lost 4, with 20 bases in between. The CDR3 has 15 residues. The CDR3 region is CASDPRGGLVETQYF. The CDR3 nucleotides are TGTGCCAGCGACCCGAGGGGGGGCCTTGTAGAGACCCAGTACTTC.

The sample holds one count of this clone. The CDR3 sequence: CASRVDWDRGGGYTF. The CDR3, as DNA: TGTGCCAGCAGAGTCGATTGGGACAGGGGAGGGGGCTACACCTTC. J is TRBJ1-2 and V is TRBV28; 10 positions agree with TRBD1. The CDR3 has 15 residues. Per germline, CDR1 MDHEN and CDR2 SYDVKM. J lost 8 bases, V lost 6 bases, and 12 bases had no gene match.

Comments on this clone: Other DNA sequences within the sample encode an identical CDR3. DNA of the CDR3: TGTGCCAGCAGCTTGGCCAAGGTGGCAGGGCGAGGATCACCCCTCCACTTT. Amino acids: CASSLAKVAGRGSPLHF. The V and J genes are TRBV5-4 and TRBJ1-6, with D tentatively TRBD1 (5 bases). Trimming cost V 0 bases and J 10 bases, with 20 bases left between them. Germline-derived CDR1 and CDR2 are SGHNT and YYREEE (reference sequence). The CDR3 is made up of 17 amino acids.

The gene calls are TRBV28 and TRBJ2-1, with a possible D match to TRBD1 (6 bases). V dropped 2 bases and J dropped 1 base, with 15 bases sitting between them. CDR1 is MDHEN, CDR2 SYDVKM, per germline. The CDR3 loop spans 17 amino acids. The CDR3 loop is CASSLIGTPASYNEQFF. CDR3 sequence (DNA): TGTGCCAGCAGTTTAATAGGGACACCGGCGTCCTACAATGAGCAGTTCTTC.

The chain is built from TRBV9 and TRBJ1-1; perhaps TRBD1 as D (5 bases). CDR3 length: 13 amino acids. The V gene lost 5 bases and the J gene lost 1 base, with 9 bases spanning the gap. CDR1 is SGDLS and CDR2 is YYNGEE in the germline V gene. CDR3 DNA: TGTGCCAGCAGAGGGGAATCGAACACTGAAGCTTTCTTT. Its translation: CASRGESNTEAFF.

As concerns this clone: A read error may account for a junction end that differs from germline. The rearrangement uses TRBV5-4 and TRBJ2-4; a weak D match, TRBD2 (7 bases). CDR3 length: 14 amino acids. Germline V gene data show CDR1 as SGHNT and CDR2 as YYREEE (reference sequence). CDR3 region: CASSFRGDINSQYF. CDR3 bases: TGTGCCAGCAGCTTCCGGGGGGACATAAACAGTCAGTACTTC.

About this clone: Germline and junction disagree at one end, which may indicate a read error. The gene calls are TRBV7-7 and TRBJ2-1, with 9 bases fitting TRBD2. Germline values: CDR1 SSHAT, CDR2 FNYEAQ (reference sequence). This CDR3 has 15 residues. Here the CDR3 reads CASSPGTSMYNEQFF. CDR3 DNA sequence: TGTGCTAGCAGCCCCGGGACTAGCATGTACAATGAGCAGTTCTTC.

The chain couples TRBV30 to TRBJ1-1; D perhaps matches TRBD1 (6 bases). V was pared by 5 bases and J by 4 bases, with 14 bases between. CDR3 length: 13 residues. Germline CDR1 GTSNPN, CDR2 SVGIG (reference sequence). This CDR3 is CAWRPGDITEAFF. The CDR3 DNA follows: TGTGCCTGGCGACCAGGGGATATCACTGAAGCTTTCTTT.

The V and J genes are TRBV5-5 and TRBJ2-3; a weak D match, TRBD2 (6 bases). Germline V gene sequence: CDR1 SGHKS, CDR2 YYEKEE (reference sequence). The V gene lost 2 bases and the J gene lost 2 bases, with 12 bases spanning the gap. The CDR3 consists of 15 residues. The CDR3 DNA sequence: TGTGCCAGCAGCTTAGGCGGGACCCTCACAGATACGCAGTATTTT. It specifies CASSLGGTLTDTQYF.

This clone was observed a few times. The V and J genes are TRBV19 and TRBJ2-2; 13 bases align to TRBD2. V shed 3 bases and J 5 bases; nucleotides not matched to a gene: 6. Germline CDR1 reads LNHDA; CDR2 reads SQIVND (reference sequence). This CDR3 has 17 residues. The CDR3 DNA is TGTGCCAGTAGTATTCCTACTAGCGGGAGGGGTACCGGGGAGCTGTTTTTT. Translation: CASSIPTSGRGTGELFF.

V usage is TRBV5-1 and J usage is TRBJ1-2; no clear D. Trimming cost V 4 bases and J 0 bases, with 10 bases left between them. The CDR3 consists of 14 residues. CDR1 and CDR2 from the germline V gene are SGHRS and YFSETQ. CDR3 protein: CASSRSGANYGYTF. DNA for the CDR3: TGCGCCAGCAGCCGGTCAGGTGCTAACTATGGCTACACCTTC.

A few counts support this clone. The chain has TRBV19 and TRBJ1-2, with 7 bases identical to TRBD1. Germline V lookup: CDR1 LNHDA, CDR2 SQIVND (reference sequence). The CDR3 has 15 residues. Germline trimming cut 6 bases from V and 1 base from J; bases unmatched to any gene: 8. The CDR3 region is CASSPRQGNNYGYTF. CDR3 coding DNA: TGTGCCAGTAGCCCCCGACAGGGAAATAACTATGGCTACACCTTC.

V usage is TRBV5-6 and J usage is TRBJ1-1, with D perhaps TRBD1 (6 bases). V gave up 3 bases and J gave up 3 bases, with 18 bases separating them. Germline CDR1 reads SGHDT; CDR2 reads YYEEEE. This CDR3 is 16 amino acids long. CDR3 amino acids: CASSWRGTRADTEAFF. The DNA for the CDR3 is TGTGCCAGCAGCTGGCGGGGGACACGGGCGGACACTGAAGCTTTCTTT. Full variable domain (outside the CDR3, taken from reference TRBV5-6 and TRBJ1-1): DAGVTQSPTHLIKTRGQQVTLRCSPKSGHDTVSWYQQALGQGPQFIFQYYEEEERQRGNFPDRFSGHQFPNYSSELNVNALLLGDSALYLCASSWRGTRADTEAFFGQGTRLTVV.